The 26 T cell receptor beta chains presented below share a single source sample, sequenced in a study of blood T cell repertoires in COVID-19 (dated by TCRdb to the early 2020s). Receptor amplification or capture employed the immunoSEQ multiplex PCR assay. This immuneACCESS table, as held by TCRdb, lists in-frame sequences with V and J called but not all clones. Of the missing ones, under half trace to an unresolved V gene in checked studies; the others have no known cause. In this sample the table shows about 170,000 clones, around nine tenths of which occur a single time. The ten largest make up around 3.5% of the sample. The sequenced sample was peripheral blood. The source is a man in his 70s with acute or convalescent COVID-19.

The chain has TRBV18 and TRBJ1-1, with a possible D match to TRBD1 (6 bases). The CDR3 sequence is 15 residues long. The germline gives CDR1 KGHSH, CDR2 LQKENI. The V and J ends lost 3 bases and 1 base respectively, with 12 bases between them. The chain's CDR3 is CASSPGPGENTEAFF. CDR3 bases: TGTGCCAGCTCACCGGGCCCAGGGGAGAACACTGAAGCTTTCTTT.

The chain recombines TRBV24-1 with TRBJ1-5; 8 bases are a match to TRBD1. The germline CDR1 and CDR2 sequences are KGHDR and SFDVKD. The trim removed 3 bases at V and 5 bases at J, leaving 2 bases unmatched. This CDR3 comprises 14 residues. The CDR3 sequence: CATSDGTGHQPQHF. In DNA form, the CDR3 reads TGTGCCACCAGTGATGGGACAGGACATCAGCCCCAGCATTTT.

The V call is TRBV5-4, the J call TRBJ2-4; the D gene is possibly TRBD1 (7 bases). V lost 4 bases and J lost 4, with 15 bases in between. Germline V gene data show CDR1 as SGHNT and CDR2 as YYREEE (reference sequence). The CDR3 loop spans 15 amino acids. In DNA, the CDR3 is TGTGCCAGCAGCCCGATGGAGGGGGCGAAAAACATTCAGTACTTC. It yields the protein CASSPMEGAKNIQYF.

The CDR3 is CASSKLPEVSGNTIYF. The DNA of the CDR3 is TGTGCCAGCAGCAAACTCCCGGAGGTCTCTGGAAACACCATATATTTT. This chain links TRBV21-1 with TRBJ1-3. TRBV21-1 is annotated as a pseudogene. CDR3 length: 16 amino acids.

This sequence joins TRBV5-1 and TRBJ2-3; TRBD2 matches at 7 bases. Germline V gene lookup returns CDR1 SGHRS and CDR2 YFSETQ. V lost 4 bases to trimming and J lost 3 bases; unmatched junction nucleotides: 11. This CDR3 spans 16 amino acids. CDR3 loop: CASSTEGGPGTDTQYF. The CDR3 DNA reads TGCGCCAGCAGCACAGAGGGAGGGCCAGGGACAGATACGCAGTATTTT.

This rearrangement joins TRBV7-3 to TRBJ2-5; D is perhaps TRBD1 (5 bases). Germline lookup yields CDR1 SGHTA and CDR2 FQGTGA. CDR3 length: 15 amino acids. Trimming stripped 2 bases from V and 5 bases from J, with 15 bases between. The CDR3 DNA sequence: TGTGCCAGCAGCTTACAGGGCGCCGAAGGGGAGACCCAGTACTTC. Protein: CASSLQGAEGETQYF.

The chain is built from TRBV4-1 and TRBJ2-3; 10 bases fit TRBD2. Trimming cost V 2 bases and J 1 base; bases outside gene matches: 0. From germline, CDR1 is MGHRA and CDR2 YSYEKL. The CDR3 runs to 15 residues. The DNA of the CDR3 is TGCGCCAGCAGCCAACTAGCGGGGGGCACAGATACGCAGTATTTT. Amino acid sequence: CASSQLAGGTDTQYF.

The chain uses TRBV11-3 and TRBJ2-2; D ambiguous. This CDR3 contains 14 residues. Trimming took off 1 base at V and 7 bases at J, with 10 bases between the two ends. CDR1 and CDR2 (germline): SGHNT, YENEEA. DNA of the CDR3: TGTGCCAGCAGCTTAGGCCGTAGAGGCGGGGAGCTGTTTTTT. Encoded protein: CASSLGRRGGELFF.

This clone was observed once. The chain combines TRBV10-3 with TRBJ1-5, with D possibly matching TRBD1 (5 bases). Germline loops: CDR1 ENHRY, CDR2 SYGVKD. Trimming left V 2 bases short and J 7 bases short, with 12 bases between. The CDR3 contains 14 residues. In DNA form, the CDR3 reads TGTGCCATCAGTGAGGTCGGGGGTCCCCAGCCCCAGCATTTT. It translates to CAISEVGGPQPQHF.

The gene calls are TRBV18 and TRBJ2-7; maybe TRBD1 (6 bases). The germline V gene encodes CDR1 KGHSH and CDR2 LQKENI. V lost 4 bases and J lost 2, with 15 bases in between. This CDR3 has 15 amino acids. CDR3 bases: TGTGCCAGCTCACAAGGACAGCCGCAAACCTACGAGCAGTACTTC. Translation: CASSQGQPQTYEQYF.

V gene TRBV7-9 combines with J gene TRBJ2-7; TRBD2 matches 8 bases. CDR1 and CDR2 from the germline V gene are SEHNR and FQNEAQ (reference sequence). J was trimmed by 6 bases and V by 5 bases; bases with no gene match: 9. The CDR3 spans 14 residues. In DNA form, the CDR3 reads TGTGCCAGCAGCGACACGAACGCGGGAGGCGAGCAGTACTTC. It specifies CASSDTNAGGEQYF.

V usage is TRBV6-5 and J usage is TRBJ1-4; 7 bases are shared with TRBD1. Unmatched junction bases numbered 3, after V lost 6 bases and J lost 2 bases. The CDR3 length is 14 residues. Per germline, CDR1 MNHEY and CDR2 SVGAGI. DNA for the CDR3: TGTGCCAGCAGAGACAGGGCCACTAATGAAAAACTGTTTTTT. It is translated as CASRDRATNEKLFF.

This sequence joins TRBV9 and TRBJ1-3; D ambiguous. Trimming pared 0 bases from V and 7 bases from J, leaving 8 bases between. CDR1 is SGDLS, CDR2 YYNGEE, per germline. CDR3 length equals 13 residues. The CDR3 spells CASSVDMGNTIYF. The CDR3 DNA follows: TGTGCCAGCAGCGTAGACATGGGCAACACCATATATTTT.

The chain is built from TRBV20-1 and TRBJ2-7; D is uncertain. Trimming took off 3 bases at V and 4 bases at J, with 19 bases between the two ends. Germline V gives CDR1 DFQATT, CDR2 SNEGSKA (reference sequence). The CDR3 consists of 15 residues. CDR3 region: CSASPSIVERYEQYF. The CDR3 DNA follows: TGCAGTGCTAGTCCCTCGATTGTAGAACGATACGAGCAGTACTTC.

The sample holds a few counts of this clone. In DNA form, the CDR3 reads TGTGCCAGCAGGACGGACTCATACACAGATACGCAGTATTTT. It yields the protein CASRTDSYTDTQYF. The gene calls are TRBV6-5 and TRBJ2-3, with D possibly matching TRBD2 (5 bases). The germline gives CDR1 MNHEY, CDR2 SVGAGI. V was trimmed by 6 bases and J by 2 bases, leaving 12 bases between them. This CDR3 has 14 residues.

The chain recombines TRBV4-3 with TRBJ1-6; D remains ambiguous. Germline values: CDR1 LGHNA, CDR2 YSLEER. The CDR3 runs to 16 residues. V shed 1 base and J shed 10 bases, with 17 bases lying between them. In DNA form, the CDR3 reads TGCGCCAGCAGCCAAGCGTCCAGATTAGGGAGATCACCCCTCCACTTT. It translates to CASSQASRLGRSPLHF.

Of note for this clone: The junction departs from germline at one end; a sequencing error may be responsible. The chain has TRBV20-1 and TRBJ2-5; the D gene is possibly TRBD2 (6 bases). CDR3 length: 11 amino acids. Germline CDR1 is DFQATT and CDR2 is SNEGSKA (reference sequence). The CDR3 is CSARSGASTNF. The CDR3 DNA follows: TGCAGTGCCCGGTCGGGAGCGAGCACGAACTTC.

The rearrangement uses TRBV28 and TRBJ2-7; 10 nucleotides align to TRBD1. J was trimmed by 4 bases and V by 6 bases; bases with no gene match: 9. The CDR3 has 15 amino acids. The germline V gene has CDR1 MDHEN and CDR2 SYDVKM. In DNA, the CDR3 is TGTGCCAGCAGACGACAGGGGGCGGGTGATTACGAGCAGTACTTC. Encoded protein: CASRRQGAGDYEQYF. Using reference TRBV28 and TRBJ2-7 for the parts outside the CDR3, the full variable domain is DVKVTQSSRYLVKRTGEKVFLECVQDMDHENMFWYRQDPGLGLRLIYFSYDVKMKEKGDIPEGYSVSREKKERFSLILESASTNQTSMYLCASRRQGAGDYEQYFGPGTRLTVT.

The chain combines TRBV7-9 with TRBJ1-2; perhaps TRBD1 as D (6 bases). Germline V gene sequence: CDR1 SEHNR, CDR2 FQNEAQ (reference sequence). Trimming shortened V by 1 base and J by 3 bases, and 9 bases separated the two germline ends. The CDR3 consists of 14 residues. The CDR3 region has the DNA TGTGCCAGCAGCTTAGATAACAGGGACTATGGCTACACCTTC. Translation gives CASSLDNRDYGYTF.

The chain is built from TRBV7-2 and TRBJ2-1, with 9 bases matching TRBD2. V dropped 5 bases and J dropped 9; count of bases not matched to a gene: 8. Germline V CDR1 and CDR2: SGHTA, FQGNSA. The CDR3 covers 14 residues. The CDR3 nucleotides read TGTGCCAGCAGCCTTTTCCTTAGCGGGGGTGAGCAGTTCTTC. Its translation: CASSLFLSGGEQFF.

The gene calls are TRBV15 and TRBJ2-2, with 7 positions matching TRBD1. The CDR3 runs 15 residues. With 6 bases clipped from V and 3 bases from J, the junction kept 7 bases outside the gene matches. Per germline, CDR1 LNHNV and CDR2 YYDKDF (reference sequence). Here the CDR3 reads CATRPGDSDTGELFF. The CDR3 DNA reads TGTGCCACCAGACCCGGGGACAGCGACACCGGGGAGCTGTTTTTT.

The J gene is TRBJ1-2, the V gene TRBV9; D not resolved. The length of the CDR3 is 13 residues. Trimming removed 3 bases at V and 4 bases at J, with 10 bases between. CDR1 and CDR2 (germline): SGDLS, YYNGEE. CDR3 loop: CASSGEGVYGYTF. The CDR3 bases are TGTGCCAGCAGCGGCGAGGGCGTCTATGGCTACACCTTC.

The chain uses TRBV19 and TRBJ2-1; 9 positions match TRBD2. The CDR3 sequence is 16 residues long. V lost 4 bases, J lost 5 bases, and 9 bases stayed unmatched. Germline CDR1 reads LNHDA; CDR2 reads SQIVND (reference sequence). The CDR3 region is CASSSRGGVTNNEQFF. The DNA for the CDR3 is TGTGCCAGTAGTAGCCGCGGGGGGGTCACTAACAATGAGCAGTTCTTC.

V and J are TRBV23-1 and TRBJ2-1; the match to TRBD2 covers 11 bases. TRBV23-1 is assigned to the ORF class and has an uncertain function. J lost 5 bases, V lost 3 bases, and 12 bases had no gene match. There are 18 residues in the CDR3. The CDR3 DNA reads as TGCGCCAGCAGTCAGCCTAATGGGACTAGCGGAGGAAACAATGAGCAGTTCTTC. Protein sequence: CASSQPNGTSGGNNEQFF.

The genes are TRBV5-1 and TRBJ1-1; the D gene is possibly TRBD1 (5 bases). V was cut by 4 bases and J by 0 bases, with 13 bases left in between. The CDR3 consists of 15 residues. The germline V gene has CDR1 SGHRS and CDR2 YFSETQ. The CDR3 spells CASSPWGDLNTEAFF. The CDR3 nucleotides read TGCGCCAGCAGCCCCTGGGGGGATTTGAACACTGAAGCTTTCTTT.

The genes are TRBV7-8 and TRBJ2-1; 13 nucleotides line up with TRBD2. J was trimmed by 5 bases and V by 5 bases; bases with no gene match: 9. Germline V gene data show CDR1 as SGHVS and CDR2 as FQNEAQ. This CDR3 has 17 residues. CDR3 amino acids: CASSRRSGTSGDNEQFF. CDR3 nucleotides: TGTGCCAGCAGCAGACGCTCCGGGACTAGCGGGGACAATGAGCAGTTCTTC.